Listed here are 8 T cell receptor beta chains from one sample, sequenced in a study of blood T cell repertoires in COVID-19. Using immunoSEQ multiplex PCR, the repertoire was profiled, and TCRdb retains in-frame clones only, with some absent. The repertoire holds 150,000 to 200,000 clones, with around four fifths as singletons. The sequencing sample was made of peripheral blood. Receptor source: a woman aged 65 to 85 with COVID-19, enrolled during active disease.

This clone showed up just once. The chain employs TRBV7-3 and TRBJ1-1, with TRBD1 identical over 9 bases. CDR1 and CDR2 (germline): SGHTA, FQGTGA. J lost 1 base, V lost 3 bases, and 0 bases had no gene match. The CDR3 covers 14 residues. In DNA, the CDR3 is TGTGCCAGCAGCTTGACAGGGGGGAACACTGAAGCTTTCTTT. Amino acids: CASSLTGGNTEAFF.

This clone was detected once. The rearrangement links TRBV14 to TRBJ2-1; possible D gene TRBD2, 6 bases. The CDR3 extends over 15 amino acids. Germline V lookup: CDR1 SGHDN, CDR2 FVKESK. Trimming took off 5 bases at V and 0 bases at J, with 11 bases between the two ends. The CDR3 here is CASSSLGGSYNEQFF. Written as DNA, the CDR3 is TGTGCCAGCAGCTCTTTGGGAGGCTCCTACAATGAGCAGTTCTTC. The variable domain in full, with the rest retrieved from reference TRBV14 and TRBJ2-1, is EAGVTQFPSHSVIEKGQTVTLRCDPISGHDNLYWYRRVMGKEIKFLLHFVKESKQDESGMPNNRFLAERTGGTYSTLKVQPAELEDSGVYFCASSSLGGSYNEQFFGPGTRLTVL.

This chain joins TRBV6-4 and TRBJ2-1; tentative D call: TRBD2 (5 bases). CDR3 size: 13 residues. Per germline, CDR1 MRHNA and CDR2 SNTAGT. Trimming stripped 4 bases from V and 5 bases from J, with 9 bases between. For the CDR3, the DNA is TGTGCCAGCAGTGCCGGACTCAACAATGAGCAGTTCTTC. It is translated as CASSAGLNNEQFF.

This clone was picked up a small number of times. This chain joins TRBV10-3 and TRBJ2-2; perhaps TRBD2 as D (6 bases). Germline loops: CDR1 ENHRY, CDR2 SYGVKD. The CDR3 loop spans 15 amino acids. Trimming took 10 bases from V and 1 from J, leaving 16 bases between them. For the CDR3, the DNA is TGTGCCAGCCGGGCAGCTAGCGTGAACACCGGGGAGCTGTTTTTT. The encoded protein is CASRAASVNTGELFF.

This chain connects TRBV10-3 to TRBJ1-3; TRBD1 matches 8 bases. This CDR3 has 17 residues. Germline V gene sequence: CDR1 ENHRY, CDR2 SYGVKD. Unmatched junction bases numbered 13, after V lost 9 bases and J lost 0 bases. Here the CDR3 DNA reads TGTGCCATTAAACCCTCCGGGACAGGTGCCTCTGGAAACACCATATATTTT. It codes for CAIKPSGTGASGNTIYF.

The chain carries TRBV6-1 and TRBJ2-7, with D perhaps TRBD1 (5 bases). Germline CDR1 reads MNHNS; CDR2 reads SASEGT. The length of the CDR3 is 12 residues. V lost 3 bases and J lost 7, with 10 bases in between. The CDR3 DNA reads TGTGCCAGCAGTGACAGGGTTGGTGAGCAGTACTTC. It encodes CASSDRVGEQYF.

The chain combines TRBV19 with TRBJ2-1; the match to TRBD2 covers 8 bases. V shed 8 bases, J shed 4 bases, and the junction held 7 bases outside the gene matches. Germline-derived CDR1 and CDR2 are LNHDA and SQIVND (reference sequence). The CDR3 is 14 amino acids. The CDR3 DNA sequence: TGTGCCAGTCGTCCCGGGACTAGGTACAATGAGCAGTTCTTC. This translates into CASRPGTRYNEQFF.

For this clone: Additional DNA sequences in this sample encode the identical CDR3. V usage is TRBV5-1 and J usage is TRBJ1-2; 10 positions agree with TRBD1. The CDR3 contains 14 residues. Unmatched junction bases numbered 4, after V lost 0 bases and J lost 8 bases. CDR1 SGHRS and CDR2 YFSETQ come from the germline V gene. In DNA, the CDR3 is TGCGCCAGCAGCTTGGGACAGGGGGCTGGAGGCTACACCTTC. This encodes CASSLGQGAGGYTF.